This T cell receptor beta chain originates from a study of regulatory T cells in long-lasting Graves disease. Overall study findings and caveats: Not thyroid tissue but only peripheral blood was studied.

This CDR3 region has 13 residues. Germline V gives CDR1 GTSNPN, CDR2 SVGIG (reference sequence). Trimming shortened V by 3 bases and J by 3 bases, and 12 bases separated the two germline ends. Assembly of TCR beta libraries relied on iRepertoire HTBI primers together with Arm-PCR of CDR3 regions. As originally analysed: Segment identification across samples yielded about 60 TRBV and 12 to 15 TRBJ segments. TCRdb passed the multiplex PCR reads through MiXCR, listing each CDR3 protein once. These V and J calls originate from TCRdb's pipeline instead of the authors' own analysis. This table holds 420,000 or so distinct CDR3 sequences, around 17% found once. This clonotype has a count of ten or more. Its specificity is unknown. As to time point: newly diagnosed GD, antithyroid drugs for less than 3 months. PBMC RNA was the source of the TCR library. These data are also associated with another study on T cells in Graves' hyperthyroidism and ophthalmopathy.

Material: peripheral blood mononuclear cells (PBMCs), obtained at new diagnosis, from a patient treated with antithyroid drugs. This TCR was sampled from a woman between 18 and 29 years old with Graves disease. V is TRBV30 and J is TRBJ2-7, with D hard to call. The CDR3 DNA reads as TGTGCCTGGAGGCCGACACCGTACTACGAGCAGTACTTC. Translating gives CAWRPTPYYEQYF.